These 29 T cell receptor beta chains share one sample of origin, sequenced in a study of cytomegalovirus exposure and HLA in healthy donors (dated by TCRdb to the late 2010s). The library was built by means of the immunoSEQ multiplex PCR assay. A mixture of 60 forward primers for TCR Vbeta segments and 13 reverse primers for TCR Jbeta segments was used in the multiplex PCR. The source is immuneACCESS, and TCRdb retained only in-frame sequences with V and J called. Part of the clones is not carried over; for the studies checked, unresolved V genes explain less than half of this, and the remainder is unexplained. The sample profile shows 100,000 to 150,000 clones; roughly 80% of them were found once. The biggest ten clones account for about 11% of the sample. The specimen was PBMCs. These receptors were taken from a man younger than 40 in good health and CMV-seropositive.

The J gene is TRBJ1-4, the V gene TRBV5-1; TRBD1 agrees at 11 bases. Trimming cost V 0 bases and J 7 bases; bases outside gene matches: 5. CDR3 length: 16 amino acids. Germline values: CDR1 SGHRS, CDR2 YFSETQ. DNA of the CDR3: TGCGCCAGCAGCTTGGGCGGGACAGGGGGTACTGAAAAACTGTTTTTT. Its translation: CASSLGGTGGTEKLFF.

This clone was observed a handful of times. This chain uses TRBV9 with TRBJ2-5, with 12 bases matching TRBD2. The V segment lost 1 base and the J segment 4 bases; nucleotides outside the gene matches: 2. CDR1 and CDR2 (germline): SGDLS, YYNGEE. The CDR3 is 15 amino acids. Written as DNA, the CDR3 is TGTGCCAGCAGCGTATCGGGACTAGCGGGAGAGACCCAGTACTTC. It translates to CASSVSGLAGETQYF.

The J gene is TRBJ1-2, the V gene TRBV6-6, with a weak D call TRBD1 (6 bases). This CDR3 is built from 12 residues. Germline CDR1 MNHNY, CDR2 SVGAGI (reference sequence). Trimming shortened V by 5 bases and J by 8 bases, and 12 bases separated the two germline ends. CDR3 nucleotide sequence: TGTGCCAGCAGTCAGGTGACAGGCGGCTACACCTTC. This sequence encodes CASSQVTGGYTF.

This clone was counted only a few times. V is TRBV7-2 and J is TRBJ1-2, with D unclear. The CDR3 covers 15 residues. Trimming shortened V by 1 base and J by 6 bases, and 15 bases separated the two germline ends. CDR1 is SGHTA and CDR2 is FQGNSA in the germline V gene. The CDR3 reads CASSLGVAEFHGYTF. In DNA, the CDR3 is TGTGCCAGCAGCTTAGGGGTGGCGGAGTTTCATGGCTACACCTTC.

This clone came up a few times. The chain is built from TRBV5-4 and TRBJ2-2; TRBD2 is a possible D gene (6 bases). Per the germline V gene, CDR1 is SGHNT and CDR2 is YYREEE (reference sequence). Trimming pared 6 bases from V and 0 bases from J, leaving 9 bases between. The CDR3 covers 14 residues. This CDR3 is CASTGGANTGELFF. For the CDR3, the DNA is TGTGCCAGCACCGGCGGGGCGAACACCGGGGAGCTGTTTTTT.

This sequence joins TRBV7-2 and TRBJ1-1, with D unresolved. Germline CDR1 SGHTA, CDR2 FQGNSA. This CDR3 region has 13 residues. V was shortened by 1 base and J by 4 bases, with 7 bases between the two germline ends. The CDR3 DNA reads as TGTGCCAGCAGCTTAGAAGGGAGCACTGAAGCTTTCTTT. It encodes CASSLEGSTEAFF.

The CDR3 sequence is CASSLEAQTYEQYF. The CDR3 DNA sequence: TGTGCCAGCAGCTTGGAGGCACAGACCTACGAGCAGTACTTC. The V call is TRBV5-4, the J call TRBJ2-7, with no clear D. Germline V gene data show CDR1 as SGHNT and CDR2 as YYREEE (reference sequence). The V end lost 0 bases, the J end lost 2 bases, and 9 bases lay between the germline ends. The CDR3 has 14 amino acids.

The chain joins TRBV9 to TRBJ2-1; tentative D call: TRBD1 (6 bases). CDR3 size: 15 residues. Trimming took 2 bases from V and 2 from J, leaving 11 bases between them. Germline assignment: CDR1 SGDLS and CDR2 YYNGEE. DNA of the CDR3: TGTGCCAGCAGCGTGTCAGGGGCAACCTACAATGAGCAGTTCTTC. Its protein product is CASSVSGATYNEQFF.

The chain employs TRBV27 and TRBJ2-7; weak D call: TRBD2 (5 bases). The CDR3 has 14 residues. Trimming pared 6 bases from V and 3 bases from J, leaving 15 bases between. Germline CDR1 reads MNHEY; CDR2 reads SMNVEV (reference sequence). CDR3 residues: CASRVSGVYYEQYF. The CDR3 nucleotides are TGTGCCAGCAGAGTAAGCGGAGTGTACTACGAGCAGTACTTC.

Only one count was recorded for this clone. V is TRBV6-1 and J is TRBJ1-1, with 10 bases lining up with TRBD1. Germline V gene data show CDR1 as MNHNS and CDR2 as SASEGT. The CDR3 is 13 residues long. J was trimmed by 5 bases and V by 6 bases; bases with no gene match: 3. CDR3 sequence (DNA): TGTGCCAGCAGCCCGGACAGGGGGACTGAAGCTTTCTTT. This sequence encodes CASSPDRGTEAFF.

This chain uses TRBV10-1 with TRBJ2-7; D unresolved. The germline V gene has CDR1 WNHNN and CDR2 SYGVQD (reference sequence). Trimming removed 11 bases at V and 0 bases at J, with 20 bases between. The CDR3 is 15 residues long. In DNA, the CDR3 is TGCGCCTCGTCCTTAAGAGACTTAAGCTCCTACGAGCAGTACTTC. Translating gives CASSLRDLSSYEQYF.

The rearrangement joins TRBV28 to TRBJ2-7, with 7 bases that match TRBD2. With 10 bases clipped from V and 4 bases from J, the junction kept 10 bases outside the gene matches. This CDR3 is 13 amino acids long. The germline gives CDR1 MDHEN, CDR2 SYDVKM. The CDR3 DNA follows: TGTGCCACCCTAAACCGGGACTATTACGAGCAGTACTTC. Encoded protein: CATLNRDYYEQYF.

The genes are TRBV7-9 and TRBJ1-2; D is uncertain. Germline CDR1 and CDR2: SEHNR and FQNEAQ (reference sequence). The V end was cut by 1 base, the J end by 8 bases, with 17 bases between. The CDR3 has 15 residues. The CDR3 DNA reads TGTGCCAGCAGCTTAGGTTCCGCTGGGCTCGTAGGCTACACCTTC. Encoded protein: CASSLGSAGLVGYTF.

The chain links TRBV30 to TRBJ2-7; 8 nucleotides match TRBD2. CDR1 and CDR2 (germline): GTSNPN, SVGIG (reference sequence). V lost 3 bases, J lost 7 bases, and 8 bases stayed unmatched. This CDR3 region has 13 residues. The CDR3 loop is CAWSRGGLQEQYF. For the CDR3, the DNA is TGTGCCTGGAGCCGGGGGGGGCTCCAAGAGCAGTACTTC.

The chain joins TRBV6-5 to TRBJ2-1; TRBD2 aligns across 9 bases. With 7 bases clipped from V and 0 bases from J, the junction kept 4 bases outside the gene matches. Germline V gives CDR1 MNHEY, CDR2 SVGAGI. The CDR3 extends over 15 amino acids. The CDR3 nucleotides read TGTGCCAGCACGGCGACTAGCGGCTCCTACAATGAGCAGTTCTTC. Protein product: CASTATSGSYNEQFF.

The V gene is TRBV7-2, the J gene TRBJ1-1; no reliable D call. Germline CDR1 reads SGHTA; CDR2 reads FQGNSA. Trimming stripped 5 bases from V and 1 base from J, with 8 bases between. The CDR3 spans 13 residues. CDR3 loop: CASSPRGNTEAFF. Here the CDR3 DNA reads TGTGCCAGCAGCCCTCGGGGGAACACTGAAGCTTTCTTT.

This clone was seen only once. The chain carries TRBV4-1 and TRBJ1-3, with 8 bases fitting TRBD1. Germline CDR1 is MGHRA and CDR2 is YSYEKL. This CDR3 has 19 residues. Trimming cost V 6 bases and J 0 bases; bases outside gene matches: 16. For the CDR3, the DNA is TGCGCCAGCAGGGTTCTCAGGACAGGGAAAGAAAGCTCTGGAAACACCATATATTTT. This encodes CASRVLRTGKESSGNTIYF.

This clone was recorded a few times. This rearrangement joins TRBV14 to TRBJ1-2; D is possibly TRBD1 (6 bases). This CDR3 is built from 17 residues. Trimming left V 0 bases short and J 5 bases short, with 19 bases between. Germline CDR1 reads SGHDN; CDR2 reads FVKESK. The CDR3 region has the DNA TGTGCCAGCAGCCAAGATCTGGCAGGGGAAAAAGCTTATGGCTACACCTTC. Translating gives CASSQDLAGEKAYGYTF. Combining the CDR3 with reference TRBV14 and TRBJ1-2 gives the whole variable domain EAGVTQFPSHSVIEKGQTVTLRCDPISGHDNLYWYRRVMGKEIKFLLHFVKESKQDESGMPNNRFLAERTGGTYSTLKVQPAELEDSGVYFCASSQDLAGEKAYGYTFGSGTRLTVV.

The rearrangement links TRBV27 to TRBJ2-1, with 8 bases aligning to TRBD2. CDR1 and CDR2 from the germline V gene are MNHEY and SMNVEV (reference sequence). Trimming took 5 bases from V and 4 from J; bases not matched to a gene: 4. The CDR3 contains 14 residues. The CDR3 here is CASSAGTSYNEQFF. For the CDR3, the DNA is TGTGCCAGCAGTGCCGGGACTAGTTACAATGAGCAGTTCTTC.

The V call is TRBV2, the J call TRBJ2-1; 7 bases map to TRBD1. This CDR3 region has 15 residues. Losses at the gene ends were 6 bases for V and 6 bases for J; bases not matched to a gene: 11. Per germline, CDR1 SNHLY and CDR2 FYNNEI. CDR3 coding DNA: TGTGCCAGCAGACTCAGGGGGTTCTCCAGCAATGAGCAGTTCTTC. It is translated as CASRLRGFSSNEQFF.

J is TRBJ1-2 and V is TRBV9; tentative D call: TRBD1 (6 bases). The CDR3 sequence is 16 residues long. The germline gives CDR1 SGDLS, CDR2 YYNGEE. V shed 3 bases and J shed 0 bases, with 15 bases lying between them. CDR3 amino acids: CASSGGTKPANYGYTF. The CDR3 nucleotides are TGTGCCAGCAGCGGTGGGACAAAACCGGCTAACTATGGCTACACCTTC.

About this clone: The sample contains more than one DNA sequence encoding this CDR3. V usage is TRBV6-1 and J usage is TRBJ2-1, with D uncertain. Germline assignment: CDR1 MNHNS and CDR2 SASEGT. V lost 3 bases, J lost 12 bases, and 12 bases lay in between. The CDR3 has 12 amino acids. The CDR3 here is CASSEINLRQFF. The CDR3 DNA reads TGTGCCAGCAGTGAGATTAATCTAAGGCAGTTCTTC.

J is TRBJ2-4 and V is TRBV7-2; 7 nucleotides line up with TRBD2. The germline V gene has CDR1 SGHTA and CDR2 FQGNSA. J lost 7 bases, V lost 3 bases, and 6 bases had no gene match. This CDR3 is 14 amino acids long. In DNA, the CDR3 is TGTGCCAGCAGCTTGGGCGGGAGTATTAACATTCAGTACTTC. Amino acid sequence: CASSLGGSINIQYF.

This chain uses TRBV5-1 with TRBJ2-1; possible D gene TRBD1, 5 bases. Trimming pared 3 bases from V and 0 bases from J, leaving 13 bases between. Germline loops: CDR1 SGHRS, CDR2 YFSETQ. This CDR3 has 16 residues. Here the CDR3 reads CASSYRRISSYNEQFF. The CDR3 nucleotides are TGCGCCAGCAGCTACAGGAGAATTAGCTCCTACAATGAGCAGTTCTTC.

This clone has only a few counts. The chain joins TRBV14 to TRBJ2-5; 13 positions match TRBD2. V shed 1 base and J 5 bases; nucleotides not matched to a gene: 7. Germline V gives CDR1 SGHDN, CDR2 FVKESK. The CDR3 extends over 17 amino acids. This CDR3 is CASSQGTSGSYGETQYF. The CDR3 DNA follows: TGTGCCAGCAGCCAAGGGACTAGCGGGAGTTACGGGGAGACCCAGTACTTC. Full variable domain (rest looked up from reference TRBV14 and TRBJ2-5): EAGVTQFPSHSVIEKGQTVTLRCDPISGHDNLYWYRRVMGKEIKFLLHFVKESKQDESGMPNNRFLAERTGGTYSTLKVQPAELEDSGVYFCASSQGTSGSYGETQYFGPGTRLLVL.

The chain has TRBV19 and TRBJ2-7; D not certain. Germline V gives CDR1 LNHDA, CDR2 SQIVND (reference sequence). The V gene lost 4 bases and the J gene lost 3 bases, with 4 bases spanning the gap. The CDR3 totals 11 residues. As DNA, the CDR3 is TGTGCCAGTAGTACCTACTACGAGCAGTACTTC. It codes for CASSTYYEQYF.

The rearrangement links TRBV6-1 to TRBJ1-1; perhaps TRBD1 as D (5 bases). V was trimmed by 6 bases and J by 3 bases, leaving 14 bases between them. Germline values: CDR1 MNHNS, CDR2 SASEGT. This CDR3 has 14 amino acids. This chain's CDR3 is CASREGREDTEAFF. CDR3 sequence (DNA): TGTGCCAGCAGGGAGGGGAGGGAGGACACTGAAGCTTTCTTT.

This clone was picked up a small number of times. The J gene is TRBJ2-1, the V gene TRBV28, with D possibly TRBD2 on 8 matching bases. V gave up 8 bases and J gave up 9 bases, with 20 bases separating them. The CDR3 length is 14 residues. Per germline, CDR1 MDHEN and CDR2 SYDVKM. CDR3 residues: CASLTGTRTGEQFF. CDR3 in DNA: TGTGCCAGCCTTACCGGGACTAGGACAGGTGAGCAGTTCTTC.

This sequence joins TRBV7-9 and TRBJ1-1; TRBD1 agrees at 7 bases. There are 12 residues in the CDR3. Germline V gives CDR1 SEHNR, CDR2 FQNEAQ (reference sequence). V dropped 7 bases and J dropped 9; count of bases not matched to a gene: 8. The CDR3 DNA reads TGTGCCAGCAACCCGTCGGACAGGCAAGCTTTCTTT. Encoded protein: CASNPSDRQAFF.